Included here is one T cell receptor beta chain sequence, with context. The antigen this receptor binds is unknown. No base qualities exist here, and no much larger clone lies one base off it. The germline V gene (reference sequence) specifies MNHEY as CDR1 and SMNVEV as CDR2. V is shortened by 3 bases, J by 6 bases, and the region joining them spans 9 bases. Inclusive of the bounding cysteine and phenylalanine, the CDR3 is 13 residues long. The only DNA kept is the CDR3, 39 bases in frame from the first base. The data were obtained in a study of T cell repertoires in cytomegalovirus infection (dated by TCRdb to between 2018 and 2021). Regarding the complete study: Recently identified HLA-C-restricted CMV epitopes, whose presentation resists viral immunomodulation, were targeted by peptide stimulations together with well-studied HLA-B-restricted epitopes. Donor HLA type was relevant to the analysis, as public TCR beta signatures indicated carriage of CMV infection together with the matching HLA type. Beyond this particular receptor, the publication reports: The ex vivo response was dominated by HLA-C-restricted CMV-specific TCR beta clonotypes, and the single most frequent clonotype in two of eight donors was supplied by these HLA-C-restricted clonotypes. In both this cohort and an independent roughly 330-donor cohort, the cumulative frequency of public TCR beta family members distinguished carriers of CMV infection plus the relevant HLA type.

Reading the label with the study, this specimen's treatment or condition is: in vitro stimulation with specific CMV peptide epitopes to enrich CMV-specific T cells. Sequencing instrument: Illumina HiSeq 1500. TCRdb redid the processing of the public reads, applying fastp at Q25 and MiXCR, and retained in-frame beta chains. Identical CDR3 proteins give one entry, which carries the most common genes and DNA. For this sample the table gives fewer than 950,000 distinct CDR3 sequences, of which about 33% were detected only once. The ten largest clones take up roughly 12% of the sample. The TCR was taken from a human donor in good health (CMV status not recorded). Some clones in this sample may be carry-over from other donors' samples. The chain is made from TRBV27 and TRBJ1-5, with the D gene not confidently named. The specimen was cultured CD8+ T cells from PBMCs, collected from culture after CMV antigen stimulation. The DNA sequence is TGTGCCAGCAGTTTTGCTGATACTCAGCCCCAGCATTTT. Translation gives CASSFADTQPQHF.